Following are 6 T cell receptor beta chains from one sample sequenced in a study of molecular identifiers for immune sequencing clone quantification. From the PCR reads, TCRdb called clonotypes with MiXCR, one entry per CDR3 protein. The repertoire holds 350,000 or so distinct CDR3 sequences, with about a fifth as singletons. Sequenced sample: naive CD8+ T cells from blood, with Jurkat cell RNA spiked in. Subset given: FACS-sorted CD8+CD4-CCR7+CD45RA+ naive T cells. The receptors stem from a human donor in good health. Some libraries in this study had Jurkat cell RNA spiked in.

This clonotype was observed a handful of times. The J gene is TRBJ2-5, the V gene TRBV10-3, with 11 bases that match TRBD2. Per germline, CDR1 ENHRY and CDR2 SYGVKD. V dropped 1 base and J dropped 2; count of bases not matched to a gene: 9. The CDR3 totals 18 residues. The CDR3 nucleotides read TGTGCCATCAGTGAGTATGGGACTAGCGGACACAGACAAGAGACCCAGTACTTC. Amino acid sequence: CAISEYGTSGHRQETQYF.

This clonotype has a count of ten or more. Written as DNA, the CDR3 is TGTGCCAGCGGGGACAGGGGGGGCTACAATGAGCAGTTCTTC. It yields the protein CASGDRGGYNEQFF. The chain has TRBV27 and TRBJ2-1; 11 bases agree with TRBD1. J was trimmed by 3 bases and V by 8 bases; bases with no gene match: 3. From germline, CDR1 is MNHEY and CDR2 SMNVEV (reference sequence). The CDR3 is 14 residues long.

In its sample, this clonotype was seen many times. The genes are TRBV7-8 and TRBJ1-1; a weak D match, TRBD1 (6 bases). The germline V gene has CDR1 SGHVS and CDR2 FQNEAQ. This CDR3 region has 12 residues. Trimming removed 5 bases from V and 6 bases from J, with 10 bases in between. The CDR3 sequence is CASSAQGSEAFF. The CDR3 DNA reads TGTGCCAGCAGCGCACAGGGTTCTGAAGCTTTCTTT.

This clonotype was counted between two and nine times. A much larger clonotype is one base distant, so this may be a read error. CDR3 coding DNA: TGTGCCAGTAGTATCGAGACAGGAGTAGTCCAAGCCAAAAACATTCAGTACTTC. Protein product: CASSIETGVVQAKNIQYF. The chain recombines TRBV19 with TRBJ2-4, with D maybe TRBD1 (6 bases). Germline assignment: CDR1 LNHDA and CDR2 SQIVND (reference sequence). The V and J ends lost 3 bases and 0 bases respectively, with 18 bases between them. The CDR3 covers 18 residues.

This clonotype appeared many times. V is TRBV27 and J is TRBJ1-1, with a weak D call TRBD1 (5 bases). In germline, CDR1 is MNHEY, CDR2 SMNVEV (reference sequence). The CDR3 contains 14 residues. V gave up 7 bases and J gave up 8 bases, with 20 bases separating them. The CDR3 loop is CASTLRGGQTEAFF. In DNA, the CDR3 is TGTGCCAGCACTCTTAGGGGAGGACAAACAGAAGCTTTCTTT.

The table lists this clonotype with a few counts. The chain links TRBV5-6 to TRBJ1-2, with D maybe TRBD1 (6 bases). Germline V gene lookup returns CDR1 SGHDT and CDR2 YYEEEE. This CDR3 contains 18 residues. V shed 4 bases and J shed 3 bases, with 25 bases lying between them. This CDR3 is CASSTFDRISPDDYGYTF. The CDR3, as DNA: TGTGCCAGCAGCACATTTGACAGGATATCACCGGACGACTATGGCTACACCTTC.